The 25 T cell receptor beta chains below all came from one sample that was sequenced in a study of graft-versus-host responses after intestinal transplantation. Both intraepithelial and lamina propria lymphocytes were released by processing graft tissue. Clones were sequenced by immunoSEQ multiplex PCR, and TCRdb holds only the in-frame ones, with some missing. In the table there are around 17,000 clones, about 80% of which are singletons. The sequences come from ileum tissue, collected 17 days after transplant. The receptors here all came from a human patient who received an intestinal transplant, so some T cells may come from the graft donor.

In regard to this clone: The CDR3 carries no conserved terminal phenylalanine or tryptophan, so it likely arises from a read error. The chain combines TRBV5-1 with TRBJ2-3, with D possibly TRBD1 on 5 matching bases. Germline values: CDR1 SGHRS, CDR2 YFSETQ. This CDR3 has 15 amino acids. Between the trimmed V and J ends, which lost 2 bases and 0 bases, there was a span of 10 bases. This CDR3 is CASSFGDRSTDTQYS. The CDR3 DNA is TGCGCCAGCAGCTTTGGCGACAGAAGCACAGATACGCAGTATTCT.

The CDR3 here is CASSDSWARGQVTDTQYF. The CDR3 DNA sequence: TGTGCCAGCAGTGACTCGTGGGCCCGGGGACAGGTCACAGATACGCAGTATTTT. The gene calls are TRBV6-4 and TRBJ2-3; TRBD1 agrees at 8 bases. With V trimmed by 0 bases and J by 2 bases, 10 bases remained unmatched. Per germline, CDR1 MRHNA and CDR2 SNTAGT. The CDR3 runs to 18 residues.

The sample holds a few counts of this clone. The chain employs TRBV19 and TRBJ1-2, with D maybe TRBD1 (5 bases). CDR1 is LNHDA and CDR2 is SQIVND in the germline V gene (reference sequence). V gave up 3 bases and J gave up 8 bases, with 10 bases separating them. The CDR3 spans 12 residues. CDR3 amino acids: CASSMGERGYTF. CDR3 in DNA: TGTGCCAGTAGTATGGGGGAGAGGGGCTACACCTTC.

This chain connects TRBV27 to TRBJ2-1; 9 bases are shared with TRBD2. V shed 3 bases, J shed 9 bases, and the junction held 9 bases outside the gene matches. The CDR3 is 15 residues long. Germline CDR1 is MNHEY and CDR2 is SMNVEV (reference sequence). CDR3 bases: TGTGCCAGCAGTTTTGGGACTAGCCCCCAATCTGAGCAGTTCTTC. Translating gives CASSFGTSPQSEQFF.

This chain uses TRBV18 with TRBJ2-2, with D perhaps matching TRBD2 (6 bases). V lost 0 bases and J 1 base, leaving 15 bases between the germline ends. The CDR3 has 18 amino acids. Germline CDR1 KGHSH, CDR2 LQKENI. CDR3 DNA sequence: TGTGCCAGCTCACCACCGGTCGGGACTGACATGAACACCGGGGAGCTGTTTTTT. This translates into CASSPPVGTDMNTGELFF. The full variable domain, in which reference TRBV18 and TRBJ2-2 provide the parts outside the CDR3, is NAGVMQNPRHLVRRRGQEARLRCSPMKGHSHVYWYRQLPEEGLKFMVYLQKENIIDESGMPKERFSAEFPKEGPSILRIQQVVRGDSAAYFCASSPPVGTDMNTGELFFGEGSRLTVL.

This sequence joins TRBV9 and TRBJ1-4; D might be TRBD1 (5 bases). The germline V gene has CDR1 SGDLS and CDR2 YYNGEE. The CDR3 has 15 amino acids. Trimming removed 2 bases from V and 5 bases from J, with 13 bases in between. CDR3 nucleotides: TGTGCCAGCAGCGTCGGGGGGAGTAGAAATGAAAAACTGTTTTTT. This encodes CASSVGGSRNEKLFF. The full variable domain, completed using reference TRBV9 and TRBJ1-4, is DSGVTQTPKHLITATGQRVTLRCSPRSGDLSVYWYQQSLDQGLQFLIQYYNGEERAKGNILERFSAQQFPDLHSELNLSSLELGDSALYFCASSVGGSRNEKLFFGSGTQLSVL.

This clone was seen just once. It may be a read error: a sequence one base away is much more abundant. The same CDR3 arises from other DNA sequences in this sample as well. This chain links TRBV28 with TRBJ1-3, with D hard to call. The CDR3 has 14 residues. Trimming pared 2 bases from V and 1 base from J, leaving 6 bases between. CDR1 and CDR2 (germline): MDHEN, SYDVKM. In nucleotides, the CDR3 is TGTGCCAGCAGTTTAGGAGGATCTGGAAACACCATATATTTT. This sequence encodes CASSLGGSGNTIYF.

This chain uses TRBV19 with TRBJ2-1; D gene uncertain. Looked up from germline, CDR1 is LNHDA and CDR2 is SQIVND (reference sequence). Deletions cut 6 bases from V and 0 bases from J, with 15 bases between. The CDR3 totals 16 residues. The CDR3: CASRPARMSSYNEQFF. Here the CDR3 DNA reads TGTGCCAGTAGACCCGCTCGGATGAGCTCCTACAATGAGCAGTTCTTC.

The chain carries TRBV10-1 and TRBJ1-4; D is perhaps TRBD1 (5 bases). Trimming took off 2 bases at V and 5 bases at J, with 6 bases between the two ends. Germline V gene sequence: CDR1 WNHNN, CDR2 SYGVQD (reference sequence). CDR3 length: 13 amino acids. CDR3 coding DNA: TGCGCCAGCAGTGAGGGGGCAAATGAAAAACTGTTTTTT. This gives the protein CASSEGANEKLFF.

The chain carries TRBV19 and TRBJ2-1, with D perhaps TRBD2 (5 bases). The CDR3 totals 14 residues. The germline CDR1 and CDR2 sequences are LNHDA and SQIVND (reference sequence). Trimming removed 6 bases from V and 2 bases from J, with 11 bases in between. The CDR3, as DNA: TGTGCCAGTAGCGGTAGTAGCGCCTACAATGAGCAGTTCTTC. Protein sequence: CASSGSSAYNEQFF.

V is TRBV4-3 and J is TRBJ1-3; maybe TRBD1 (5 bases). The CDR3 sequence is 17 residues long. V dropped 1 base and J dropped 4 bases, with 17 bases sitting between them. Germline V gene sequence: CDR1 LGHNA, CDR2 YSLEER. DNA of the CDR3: TGCGCCAGCAGCCAAGGTGTAGGGACGGCGGGCGGAAACACCATATATTTT. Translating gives CASSQGVGTAGGNTIYF.

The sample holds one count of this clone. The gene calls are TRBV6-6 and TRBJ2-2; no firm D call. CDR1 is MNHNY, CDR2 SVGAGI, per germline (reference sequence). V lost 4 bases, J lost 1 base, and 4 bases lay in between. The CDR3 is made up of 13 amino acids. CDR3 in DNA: TGTGCCAGCAGTTCGTTGAACACCGGGGAGCTGTTTTTT. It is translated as CASSSLNTGELFF.

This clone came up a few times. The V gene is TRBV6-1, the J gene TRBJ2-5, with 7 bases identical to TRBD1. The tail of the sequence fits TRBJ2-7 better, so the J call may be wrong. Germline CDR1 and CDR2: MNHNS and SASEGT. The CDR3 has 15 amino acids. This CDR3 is CASSEGQGWSYEQYF. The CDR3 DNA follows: TGTGCCAGCAGTGAAGGACAGGGTTGGTCCTACGAGCAGTACTTC.

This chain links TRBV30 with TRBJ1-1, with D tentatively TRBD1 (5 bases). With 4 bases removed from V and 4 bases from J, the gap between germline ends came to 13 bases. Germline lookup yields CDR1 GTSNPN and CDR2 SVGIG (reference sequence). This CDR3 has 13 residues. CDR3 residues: CAWTRTFSTEAFF. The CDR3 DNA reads TGTGCCTGGACCAGGACATTTAGCACTGAAGCTTTCTTT.

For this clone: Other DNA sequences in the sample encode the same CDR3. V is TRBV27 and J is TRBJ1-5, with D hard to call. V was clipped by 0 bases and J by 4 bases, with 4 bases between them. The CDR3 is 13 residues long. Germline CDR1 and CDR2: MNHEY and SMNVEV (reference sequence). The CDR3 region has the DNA TGTGCCAGCAGTTTATCGGGGAATCAGCCCCAGCATTTT. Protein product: CASSLSGNQPQHF.

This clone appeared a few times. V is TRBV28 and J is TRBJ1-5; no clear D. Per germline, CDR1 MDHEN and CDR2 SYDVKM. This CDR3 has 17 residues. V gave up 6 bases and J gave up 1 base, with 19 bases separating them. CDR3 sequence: CASRLTMRVESNQPQHF. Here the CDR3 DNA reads TGTGCCAGCAGACTCACGATGCGGGTTGAAAGCAATCAGCCCCAGCATTTT.

The CDR3 spells CASSSRDRALSTEAFF. The DNA for the CDR3 is TGTGCCAGTAGTTCCCGGGACAGGGCTTTATCCACTGAAGCTTTCTTT. The rearrangement links TRBV19 to TRBJ1-1, with TRBD1 matching 9 bases. V lost 5 bases to trimming and J lost 4 bases; unmatched junction nucleotides: 11. There are 16 residues in the CDR3. CDR1 and CDR2 from the germline V gene are LNHDA and SQIVND (reference sequence).

The CDR3 DNA reads TGTGCCAGCAGCACGGACGGGCAAGAGACCCAGTACTTC. Its translation is CASSTDGQETQYF. This chain joins TRBV11-1 and TRBJ2-5; D is ambiguous. The CDR3 totals 13 residues. Germline CDR1 is SGHAT and CDR2 is FQDESV (reference sequence). Trimming shortened V by 5 bases and J by 2 bases, and 9 bases separated the two germline ends.

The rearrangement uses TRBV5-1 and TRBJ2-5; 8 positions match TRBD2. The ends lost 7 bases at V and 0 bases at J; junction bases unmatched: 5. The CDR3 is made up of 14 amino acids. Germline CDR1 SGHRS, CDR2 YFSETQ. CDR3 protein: CASGRGDYQETQYF. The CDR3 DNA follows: TGCGCCAGCGGGCGGGGGGACTACCAAGAGACCCAGTACTTC.

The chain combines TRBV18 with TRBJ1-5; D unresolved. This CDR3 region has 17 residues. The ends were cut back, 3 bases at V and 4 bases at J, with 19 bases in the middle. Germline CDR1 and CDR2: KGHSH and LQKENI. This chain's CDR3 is CASSPELLPDSNQPQHF. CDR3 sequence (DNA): TGTGCCAGCTCACCCGAGTTGCTCCCGGATTCGAATCAGCCCCAGCATTTT.

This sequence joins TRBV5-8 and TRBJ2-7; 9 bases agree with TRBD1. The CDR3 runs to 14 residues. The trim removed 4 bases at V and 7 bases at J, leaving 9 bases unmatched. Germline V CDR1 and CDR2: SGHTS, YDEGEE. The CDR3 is CASSPGQGRWEQYF. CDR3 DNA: TGTGCCAGCAGCCCGGGACAGGGAAGATGGGAGCAGTACTTC.

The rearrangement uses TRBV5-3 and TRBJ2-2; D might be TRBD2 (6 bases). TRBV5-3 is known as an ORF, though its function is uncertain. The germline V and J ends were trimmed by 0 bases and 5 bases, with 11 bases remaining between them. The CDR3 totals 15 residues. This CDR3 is CARSLAGRGTGELFF. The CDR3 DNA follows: TGTGCCAGAAGCTTGGCCGGGAGAGGGACCGGGGAGCTGTTTTTT.

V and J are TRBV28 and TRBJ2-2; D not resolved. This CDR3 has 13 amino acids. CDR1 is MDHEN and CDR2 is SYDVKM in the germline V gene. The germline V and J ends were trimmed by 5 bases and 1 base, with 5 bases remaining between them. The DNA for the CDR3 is TGTGCCAGCAGTCCAGTGAACACCGGGGAGCTGTTTTTT. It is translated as CASSPVNTGELFF.

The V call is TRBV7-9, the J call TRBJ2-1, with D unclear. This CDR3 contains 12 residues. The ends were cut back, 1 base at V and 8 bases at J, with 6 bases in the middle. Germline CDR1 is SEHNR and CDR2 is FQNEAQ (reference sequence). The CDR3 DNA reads TGTGCCAGCAGCTTAGGATCGTATGAGCAGTTCTTC. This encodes CASSLGSYEQFF.

The CDR3: CASTPWGDSYEQYF. CDR3 nucleotide sequence: TGTGCCAGCACCCCCTGGGGTGACAGCTACGAGCAGTACTTC. The genes are TRBV28 and TRBJ2-7; maybe TRBD1 (5 bases). Per germline, CDR1 MDHEN and CDR2 SYDVKM. Trimming cost V 7 bases and J 3 bases, with 16 bases left between them. There are 14 residues in the CDR3.